This record looks at one T cell receptor (beta chain) sequence and its context. This clone came up once. The antigen this receptor binds is unknown. No base quality values were provided; no much bigger clone lies one nucleotide off. This sample was taken from a study of cytomegalovirus exposure and HLA in healthy donors (dated by TCRdb to 2017 to 2019). Regarding the research as a whole: In an earlier analysis of approximately 640 of the donors, approximately 260 Gb of sequence data and approximately 120 million unique TCR beta sequences from 150 million to 200 million T cells were reported. An early release covering roughly 640 HLA-typed donors comprised approximately 290 gigabases of sequencing data and around 80 million unique TCR sequences. The genetic ancestry cluster associated with self-reported Caucasian donors included around four fifths of the roughly 360 genotyped donors. The aim of the study was to test whether cataloging public T cell receptors could identify signatures of past pathogen exposure. Using immunosequencing, the study profiled T cell repertoires from about 610 subjects and related those repertoires to cytomegalovirus serostatus. In addition to the first cohort of approximately 650 subjects, a separate validation cohort of 120 different subjects was used. To predict cytomegalovirus infection status, the study brought together high-throughput TCR immunosequencing, statistical association of individual TCRs with disease status, and machine learning. In a later analysis, previously published TCR beta repertoires from about 640 donors were re-analyzed and high-resolution HLA genotyping was added so that TCR occurrence patterns could be studied. Rather than drawing on any new phenotypic data, the later analysis identified candidate immune exposures from TCR beta sequences and the way those sequences occurred across donors. An earlier analysis of around 640 of the donors used high-throughput TCR beta sequencing to judge whether each TCR beta V gene segment behaved as functional or pseudogenic. Donor age, sex, ethnicity and CMV serostatus were collected together with the repertoire data. Genome-wide SNP genotypes for about 60% of the roughly 670 donors were used in a later genetic analysis, which treated that subset as a discovery cohort. All discovery cohort repertoires had been generated using a single sequencing platform. Class I and class II HLA loci were covered by the typing at four-digit resolution. The number of donors typed differed by locus, with roughly 629-640 for A, B, C, DRB1 and DQB1, 522 for DQA1, approximately 580 for DPA1, and over 400 for DPB1. Roughly five DR-DQ haplotypes were handled as single units for association and clustering because linkage in the cohort was strong. Across approximately 420 genotyped donors of the cohort, an average of 235,054 unique TCR beta nucleotide sequences per donor were sequenced, and 15% to 20% of those sequences were non-productive. Study-wide conclusions, independent of this receptor: Cytomegalovirus status was reported to be diagnosed by the classifier with high specificity and sensitivity in both the original and validation cohorts. In a later analysis, most CMV-associated TCR beta chains were found to appear HLA-restricted, with HLA associations seemingly driven largely by CMV exposure. In a later analysis, the rate of TCR association differed among HLA loci, with DRB1 alleles having the most associated TCRs and HLA-C alleles having the fewest. Some IMGT-functional V segments, including TRBV6-2 and TRBV6-3, could not be distinguished by the 87-base-pair reads and were therefore excluded. In an earlier analysis of approximately 600 of the donors, most TCR beta V segments were observed in productive rearrangements about 90% or about 30% of the time, broadly matching IMGT annotations. The study gave a list of under 200 TCR beta chains associated with cytomegalovirus. In vitro tests confirmed that a few of the cytomegalovirus-associated TCR beta chains recognize cytomegalovirus antigens. An association between a missense DCLRE1C variant and V-gene and J-gene trimming of TCR beta chains was found in a later genetic analysis and replicated in an independent cohort. A further reported finding was that TCR beta sequences accurately predicted the HLA-A and HLA-B alleles for most subjects in the first cohort. According to a later analysis, parvovirus B19, influenza, CMV and Epstein-Barr virus appeared linked to several top co-occurrence clusters. The cohort was sequenced for TCR beta chains only, and without alpha or paired-chain data the features that could be detected were limited. Across donors, most TCR sequences were observed very rarely, whereas some public TCRs were present in many individuals. When HLA alleles, especially DR and DQ, strongly co-occurred, TCR associations were difficult to assign to individual alleles. A cluster of highly shared sequence variants was judged likely to represent a technical artifact of the sequencing pipeline. Correlated functional status among segregating V segments might reflect linkage disequilibrium, but an unknown experimental factor could not be ruled out. A later genetic analysis reported fewer N-insertions in productive TCRs among donors in an Asian-associated ancestry cluster than the roughly 620-donor mean. Because counts were too low, 15 or so rarely observed V segments, including chromosome 9 orphons, were excluded from the earlier analysis of some 590 of the donors. A later analysis found that HLA-associated TCR beta chains were more clonally expanded and had lower generation probabilities than equally common non-associated chains. The presence/absence analyses assumed that sequencing depth was roughly uniform across donors, and that assumption may not be true. The authors suggested that the approach could potentially be generalized to other disease states and immunological phenotypes. Immune exposure information for the cohort was limited to CMV serostatus. Because some donors lacked HLA typing at each locus, the association tests relied only on the typed subset. In a later analysis, over 15,000 TCR beta sequences were associated with specific HLA alleles at a false discovery rate of 0.05.

V and J are truncated by 5 bases and 1 base respectively, leaving an intervening sequence of 8 bases. Based on the germline V gene, the CDR1 and CDR2 sequences are SGHTA and FQGNSA. Counted from cysteine to phenylalanine, this CDR3 has 13 amino acids. The only DNA kept is the CDR3, 39 bases in frame from the first base. Libraries were built with the immunoSEQ multiplex PCR assay. For the multiplex PCR, a mixture combining 60 forward primers for TCR Vbeta segments and 13 reverse primers for TCR Jbeta segments was used. The CDR3 region of rearranged TCR beta genes was amplified from genomic DNA by a multiplex PCR assay. The Illumina HiSeq System was used to sequence the amplified TCR beta libraries as 87-base-pair reads. For the original study's pipeline: Across the 670 or so repertoires, a later analysis counted 60 million to 90 million unique TCR beta chains, some 11 million of which were shared by at least two donors. To remove PCR and sequencing errors, raw reads were error-corrected and collapsed into unique sequences using a nearest-neighbor algorithm that merged closely related sequences. V, D and J gene segments were assigned by aligning CDR3 sequences to IMGT reference sequences. Each retained sequence needed at least a six-nucleotide match to both a V gene segment and a J gene segment. Rearrangements were called productive when the CDR3 lacked stop codons and stayed in frame with V and J; all others were non-productive. CDR3 was defined according to IMGT convention as the region running from the second conserved V-encoded cysteine to the conserved J-encoded phenylalanine. Sequences without an unambiguous match to a single V gene segment were excluded from the earlier analysis of 500 to 700 of the donors. In an earlier analysis of several hundred of the donors, V segments were called functional above 56.7% productive rearrangements and were called segregating when the between-donor standard deviation exceeded 5%. A statistical classification framework was developed to diagnose cytomegalovirus status using the catalog of TCR beta chain sequences. A later analysis assigned V and J genes by comparing TCR nucleotide sequences with IMGT/GENE-DB human TR gene sequences. The TCRdist pipeline was used in a later analysis to assign CDR3 sequences and most-parsimonious VDJ recombination scenarios. In a later analysis, each TCR beta chain was defined by its CDR3 amino acid sequence together with its V-gene family, and reads without a unique V-gene family were excluded. In a later analysis, 550 to 650 highly shared, low-generation-probability nucleotide sequences were removed to address suspected cross-contamination and a sequencing artifact. In a later analysis, a clonal expansion index was calculated for each public chain from normalized within-repertoire ranks of inferred template counts. In a later analysis, generation probabilities were computed with a VDJ recombination model fitted to out-of-frame rearrangements, and the resulting probabilities were checked against IGoR. A later analysis scored TCR-TCR, TCR-HLA and TCR-CMV co-occurrence with hypergeometric tests, applying a repertoire-size bias correction to TCR pairs. False discovery rates were estimated in a later analysis by permuting HLA or CMV assignments 20 times. In a later analysis, co-occurring TCRs were grouped using DBSCAN, and TCRdist sequence similarity was added for clustering within HLA-allele-positive subsets. Repertoires with fewer than 30,000 or more than 120,000 public chains, plus five repertoires with anomalous nucleotide sharing, were excluded from co-occurrence clustering. TCRdb carries this immuneACCESS record with in-frame sequences only. Its versions omit some clonotypes, under half of them owing to an unresolved V gene in the studies checked, with the rest unexplained. That table gives V, J and clone size, and the DNA gave D and trimming. The table for this sample lists about 100,000 clones; approximately 81% of them were counted only once. Approximately 2.1% of the sample is in the top ten clones.

In total, 600 or so healthy bone marrow donors made up the cohort. At the time of sampling, every cohort member was nominally healthy, though immune exposures that went unrecorded were likely present. The donor was CMV seronegative and belonged to the group of 320 or so seronegative cohort members. A peripheral blood sample was provided by each donor, and peripheral blood mononuclear cells were used for TCR beta sequencing. Genomic DNA extraction from the blood cell samples was performed with the Qiagen DNeasy Blood Extraction Kit. Sequencing was done on a sample of PBMCs. The receptor was isolated from a man younger than 40 in good health and CMV-seronegative. This chain joins TRBV7-2 to TRBJ2-5; TRBD2 is possibly the D segment (6 matching bases). At the DNA level, the sequence is TGTGCCAGCAGCCTCGGGGGCCAAGAGACCCAGTACTTC. This gives the protein CASSLGGQETQYF.